What follows is one TCR beta chain and its context. The CDR3 extends over 14 amino acids. Per the germline V gene, CDR1 is SGHRS and CDR2 is YFSETQ. V lost 0 bases and J lost 4, with 8 bases in between. The sample originates from a study of technical replicates of blood from a few donors. Measured with immunoSEQ multiplex PCR; TCRdb has only the in-frame clones, and not every one. The sample records some 80,000 clones, around 94% being singletons. The V and J genes are TRBV5-1 and TRBJ1-3; D gene unclear. The sample taken for sequencing was T cells isolated from PBMCs. The TCR originated in a human donor in good health. The CDR3 region has the DNA TGCGCCAGCAGCTTGGCCGGGTACGGAAACACCATATATTTT. Residues: CASSLAGYGNTIYF.